This TCR beta chain was documented in a study of cytomegalovirus exposure and HLA in healthy donors. Study-level results: Later genetic work tied a missense DCLRE1C variant to beta-chain V and J trimming.

Amplification used 60 Vbeta primers and 13 Jbeta primers. Per the study methods: Unique TCR beta chains totaled roughly 81 million in a later count, with 8.5 million to 12 million of them shared. Clones were read by immunoSEQ multiplex PCR, and TCRdb kept only the in-frame ones, dropping some. The V and J calls and clone size come from that table; D and trimming were worked out from the DNA. The sample has about 150,000 clones, roughly 80% seen once. As for this clone: No antigen is known for it.

Source material: PBMCs. The receptor comes from a woman aged 40 to 55 in good health and CMV-seronegative.

This CDR3 is CAWRAGRGRPTDTQYF. As DNA, the CDR3 is TGTGCCTGGAGAGCGGGGCGCGGGAGGCCCACAGATACGCAGTATTTT. The chain couples TRBV30 to TRBJ2-3; 8 positions agree with TRBD2. V lost 3 bases, J lost 2 bases, and 10 bases stayed unmatched. The CDR3 spans 16 residues. The germline gives CDR1 GTSNPN, CDR2 SVGIG (reference sequence).